The 23 T cell receptor beta chains below all came from one sample that was sequenced in a study of T cell responses to AZD1222 COVID-19 vaccine. Some clones are missing from TCRdb's copy, which holds only in-frame ones; the method was immunoSEQ multiplex PCR. The data hold some 130,000 clones, with 80% to 90% observed a single time. The material sequenced was peripheral blood, taken on day 0 of AZD1222 vaccination. The receptors here all came from an adult in good health.

The chain joins TRBV6-5 to TRBJ2-7; D perhaps matches TRBD2 (6 bases). This CDR3 is 14 amino acids long. Trimming removed 6 bases at V and 7 bases at J, with 19 bases between. Germline V gives CDR1 MNHEY, CDR2 SVGAGI. The CDR3 DNA follows: TGTGCCAGCAGAGGATCGGCGGGGTGGGGGGAGCAGTACTTC. Protein product: CASRGSAGWGEQYF.

The J gene is TRBJ1-2, the V gene TRBV6-4, with D perhaps TRBD1 (5 bases). The CDR3 contains 13 residues. The germline V and J ends were trimmed by 0 bases and 8 bases, with 10 bases remaining between them. Germline assignment: CDR1 MRHNA and CDR2 SNTAGT. CDR3: CASSDSTGVGYTF. CDR3 sequence (DNA): TGTGCCAGCAGTGACTCGACGGGGGTCGGCTACACCTTC.

V gene TRBV19 combines with J gene TRBJ1-5; perhaps TRBD1 as D (6 bases). The CDR3 contains 16 residues. With 0 bases removed from V and 3 bases from J, the gap between germline ends came to 12 bases. Germline V gene sequence: CDR1 LNHDA, CDR2 SQIVND (reference sequence). The CDR3 DNA reads TGTGCCAGTAGTATAGAAGCAGGGGATATCAATCAGCCCCAGCATTTT. Translated: CASSIEAGDINQPQHF.

The chain carries TRBV18 and TRBJ1-4, with 7 bases aligning to TRBD1. Per the germline V gene, CDR1 is KGHSH and CDR2 is LQKENI. The CDR3 spans 15 residues. V trimming: 1 base; J trimming: 8 bases; junction bases outside the gene matches: 7. The CDR3 loop is CASSPQGTGEEKLFF. CDR3 coding DNA: TGTGCCAGCTCACCACAGGGCACAGGGGAGGAAAAACTGTTTTTT.

The V and J genes are TRBV4-2 and TRBJ2-1; weak D call: TRBD1 (6 bases). Trimming left V 1 base short and J 12 bases short, with 10 bases between. The CDR3 extends over 12 amino acids. Germline V gene lookup returns CDR1 LGHNA and CDR2 YNFKEQ. The CDR3 region is CASSQATGPQFF. The CDR3 DNA follows: TGTGCCAGCAGCCAAGCGACAGGCCCGCAGTTCTTC.

This clone was observed once. The chain couples TRBV3-1 (or the pseudogene TRBV3-2) to TRBJ1-1; 7 positions agree with TRBD1. Germline lookup yields CDR1 LGHDT and CDR2 YNNKEL (reference sequence). With 4 bases clipped from V and 5 bases from J, the junction kept 10 bases outside the gene matches. There are 15 residues in the CDR3. The CDR3 sequence is CASSLSIQQGTEAFF. The CDR3 nucleotides are TGTGCCAGCAGCCTCTCAATACAACAGGGGACTGAAGCTTTCTTT.

The J gene is TRBJ1-1, the V gene TRBV6-4; D unresolved. The germline V and J ends were trimmed by 6 bases and 7 bases, with 3 bases remaining between them. The CDR3 contains 9 residues. Germline lookup yields CDR1 MRHNA and CDR2 SNTAGT. In nucleotides, the CDR3 is TGTGCCAGCAGCGGTGAAGCTTTCTTT. This gives the protein CASSGEAFF.

The chain carries TRBV19 and TRBJ2-1; 7 bases are shared with TRBD1. The length of the CDR3 is 15 residues. V trimming: 10 bases; J trimming: 0 bases; junction bases outside the gene matches: 9. Germline CDR1 is LNHDA and CDR2 is SQIVND (reference sequence). The DNA for the CDR3 is TGTGCCACTCAAAGGGGGCAGGGCTCCTACAATGAGCAGTTCTTC. Residues: CATQRGQGSYNEQFF. The full variable domain, rest sourced from reference TRBV19 and TRBJ2-1, is DGGITQSPKYLFRKEGQNVTLSCEQNLNHDAMYWYRQDPGQGLRLIYYSQIVNDFQKGDIAEGYSVSREKKESFPLTVTSAQKNPTAFYLCATQRGQGSYNEQFFGPGTRLTVL.

The genes are TRBV10-3 and TRBJ1-5, with TRBD1 matching over 7 bases. CDR3 size: 17 residues. Germline trimming cut 3 bases from V and 3 bases from J; bases unmatched to any gene: 11. In germline, CDR1 is ENHRY, CDR2 SYGVKD. The CDR3 DNA reads as TGTGCCATCAGTGATACCGACTGGACAGGCTACAATCAGCCCCAGCATTTT. Translation gives CAISDTDWTGYNQPQHF.

J is TRBJ2-7 and V is TRBV27; 7 bases align to TRBD1. This CDR3 is 11 amino acids long. The trim removed 6 bases at V and 9 bases at J, leaving 5 bases unmatched. Germline CDR1 is MNHEY and CDR2 is SMNVEV (reference sequence). The CDR3, as DNA: TGTGCCAGCAGCTCCGGACAGGCGCAGTACTTC. It is translated as CASSSGQAQYF.

The CDR3 sequence is CASSRGRSYEQYF. Written as DNA, the CDR3 is TGTGCCAGCAGCAGAGGGAGGTCCTACGAGCAGTACTTC. This sequence joins TRBV5-4 and TRBJ2-7; TRBD2 might be the D (6 bases). The V end was cut by 4 bases, the J end by 1 base, with 9 bases between. The CDR3 is 13 amino acids. Germline CDR1 reads SGHNT; CDR2 reads YYREEE (reference sequence).

The CDR3 reads CATSRDSKNGYTF. The DNA for the CDR3 is TGTGCCACCAGTCGGGACAGCAAAAATGGCTACACCTTC. The chain couples TRBV24-1 to TRBJ1-2; 7 bases are shared with TRBD1. The CDR3 totals 13 residues. J was trimmed by 6 bases and V by 6 bases; bases with no gene match: 6. Germline V gives CDR1 KGHDR, CDR2 SFDVKD.

The rearrangement uses TRBV5-1 and TRBJ1-6, with 7 bases matching TRBD1. With V trimmed by 4 bases and J by 8 bases, 12 bases remained unmatched. The CDR3 runs 16 residues. Germline V lookup: CDR1 SGHRS, CDR2 YFSETQ. The CDR3 loop reads CASSPQGGLGDSPLHF. CDR3 nucleotides: TGCGCCAGCAGCCCGCAGGGGGGGCTTGGGGATTCACCCCTCCACTTT. Supplemented by reference TRBV5-1 and TRBJ1-6, the full variable domain reads KAGVTQTPRYLIKTRGQQVTLSCSPISGHRSVSWYQQTPGQGLQFLFEYFSETQRNKGNFPGRFSGRQFSNSRSEMNVSTLELGDSALYLCASSPQGGLGDSPLHFGNGTRLTVT.

The chain is built from TRBV5-1 and TRBJ2-2, with 10 bases aligning to TRBD2. CDR3 length equals 18 residues. V was clipped by 4 bases and J by 2 bases; unmatched bases: 11. The germline CDR1 and CDR2 sequences are SGHRS and YFSETQ. CDR3 sequence: CASSGGLARGLNTGELFF. Written as DNA, the CDR3 is TGCGCCAGCAGCGGGGGACTAGCGAGGGGACTCAACACCGGGGAGCTGTTTTTT.

The V call is TRBV10-3, the J call TRBJ1-1, with TRBD1 as a possible D gene (6 bases). The CDR3 covers 14 residues. The germline V gene has CDR1 ENHRY and CDR2 SYGVKD. The germline V and J ends were trimmed by 6 bases and 7 bases, with 18 bases remaining between them. CDR3 region: CAIRTGFGGDEAFF. DNA for the CDR3: TGTGCCATCAGAACAGGGTTCGGGGGAGATGAAGCTTTCTTT.

This clone was seen only a few times. The chain is built from TRBV10-1 and TRBJ2-2; the D is unclear. The CDR3 covers 16 residues. V was cut by 2 bases and J by 0 bases, with 10 bases left in between. Per germline, CDR1 WNHNN and CDR2 SYGVQD (reference sequence). The chain's CDR3 is CASSERQPTNTGELFF. CDR3 coding DNA: TGCGCCAGCAGTGAGAGGCAGCCAACGAACACCGGGGAGCTGTTTTTT.

V is TRBV2 and J is TRBJ1-3; weak D call: TRBD1 (6 bases). The CDR3 totals 14 residues. Trimming took 5 bases from V and 4 from J, leaving 12 bases between them. Per the germline V gene, CDR1 is SNHLY and CDR2 is FYNNEI. CDR3 in amino acids: CASSTGTPGNTIYF. DNA for the CDR3: TGTGCCAGCAGTACCGGGACACCAGGAAACACCATATATTTT.

This clone has just one count. The gene calls are TRBV6-5 and TRBJ1-2; unclear D gene. CDR3 length: 15 residues. CDR1 and CDR2 (germline): MNHEY, SVGAGI. V was pared by 0 bases and J by 4 bases, with 12 bases between. The CDR3 loop reads CASSYSGEAVYGYTF. CDR3 DNA sequence: TGTGCCAGCAGTTACTCAGGTGAGGCCGTCTATGGCTACACCTTC.

The J gene is TRBJ1-5, the V gene TRBV28, with 8 bases identical to TRBD1. V trimming: 2 bases; J trimming: 7 bases; junction bases outside the gene matches: 10. Germline-derived CDR1 and CDR2 are MDHEN and SYDVKM. The CDR3 has 16 residues. The CDR3 nucleotides read TGTGCCAGCAGTTTACCCTCGGCAGGGACAGGCCAGCCCCAGCATTTT. Its protein is CASSLPSAGTGQPQHF.

This chain uses TRBV30 with TRBJ2-7, with 9 bases identical to TRBD2. Germline loops: CDR1 GTSNPN, CDR2 SVGIG (reference sequence). Trimming cost V 3 bases and J 3 bases; bases outside gene matches: 6. The CDR3 is made up of 14 amino acids. The DNA for the CDR3 is TGTGCCTGGAGCGCCGGGACTAGCAACTACGAGCAGTACTTC. Translation gives CAWSAGTSNYEQYF.

The CDR3 sequence: CASSSQPQGREQYF. Written as DNA, the CDR3 is TGCGCCAGCAGCTCACAACCACAGGGTCGCGAGCAGTACTTC. The chain recombines TRBV4-1 with TRBJ2-7, with D possibly TRBD1 on 6 matching bases. Germline V gene lookup returns CDR1 MGHRA and CDR2 YSYEKL. The CDR3 extends over 14 amino acids. The V gene lost 5 bases and the J gene lost 6 bases, with 17 bases spanning the gap.

The V gene is TRBV16, the J gene TRBJ1-5; no clear D gene. Germline CDR1 and CDR2: KGHSY and FQNENV. There are 19 residues in the CDR3. The V end lost 1 base, the J end lost 4 bases, and 23 bases lay between the germline ends. CDR3 coding DNA: TGTGCCAGCAGCCAATGGTCCCCCTACAATGGGCCCGATAATCAGCCCCAGCATTTT. Translating it yields CASSQWSPYNGPDNQPQHF.

This clone has just one count. This chain uses TRBV18 with TRBJ1-5, with TRBD1 as a possible D gene (6 bases). V shed 4 bases and J shed 6 bases, with 10 bases lying between them. The CDR3 extends over 13 amino acids. Germline V gene data show CDR1 as KGHSH and CDR2 as LQKENI. CDR3 DNA sequence: TGTGCCAGCTCACGGACAGACCTTCAGCCCCAGCATTTT. It codes for CASSRTDLQPQHF. The variable domain in full, with the rest retrieved from reference TRBV18 and TRBJ1-5, is NAGVMQNPRHLVRRRGQEARLRCSPMKGHSHVYWYRQLPEEGLKFMVYLQKENIIDESGMPKERFSAEFPKEGPSILRIQQVVRGDSAAYFCASSRTDLQPQHFGDGTRLSIL.